The clone carrying this T cell receptor beta chain has a count of ten or more. This record belongs to a study of regulatory T cells in long-lasting Graves disease. Time point: persistent/refractory GD, antithyroid drugs over 5 years with positive TRAb. The TCR library used RNA extracted from PBMCs. Arm-PCR of CDR3 regions and iRepertoire HTBI primers were used to build TCR beta libraries. MiXCR, applied by TCRdb to the multiplex PCR reads, yields one record per CDR3 protein. This table holds a few hundred thousand distinct CDR3 sequences, over 20% found once. There are 11 residues in the CDR3. The source was peripheral blood mononuclear cells (PBMCs), collected when the disease was refractory, from a patient treated with antithyroid drugs. The J gene is TRBJ2-7, the V gene TRBV12-3 or TRBV12-4; D ambiguous. This clonotype was sampled from a female donor with Graves disease. The CDR3 spells CAPPCSYEQYF. In DNA form, the CDR3 reads TGTGCACCTCCGTGCTCCTACGAGCAGTACTTC.